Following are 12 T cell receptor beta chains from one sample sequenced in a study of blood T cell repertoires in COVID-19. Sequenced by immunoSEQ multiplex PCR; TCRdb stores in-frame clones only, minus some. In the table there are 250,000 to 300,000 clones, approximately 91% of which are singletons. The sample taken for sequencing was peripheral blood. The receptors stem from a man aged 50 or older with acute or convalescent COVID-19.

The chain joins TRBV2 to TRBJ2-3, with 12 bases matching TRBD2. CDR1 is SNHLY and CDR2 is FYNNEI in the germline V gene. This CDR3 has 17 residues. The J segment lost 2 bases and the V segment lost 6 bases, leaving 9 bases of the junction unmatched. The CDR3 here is CASSGLAGSPFTDTQYF. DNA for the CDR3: TGTGCCAGCAGCGGACTAGCGGGGTCCCCCTTCACAGATACGCAGTATTTT.

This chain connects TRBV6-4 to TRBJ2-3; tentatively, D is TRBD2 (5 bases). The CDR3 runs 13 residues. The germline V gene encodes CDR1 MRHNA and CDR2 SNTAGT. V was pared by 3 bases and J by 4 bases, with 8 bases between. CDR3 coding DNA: TGTGCCAGCAGTGAACTAGGATCAGATACGCAGTATTTT. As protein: CASSELGSDTQYF.

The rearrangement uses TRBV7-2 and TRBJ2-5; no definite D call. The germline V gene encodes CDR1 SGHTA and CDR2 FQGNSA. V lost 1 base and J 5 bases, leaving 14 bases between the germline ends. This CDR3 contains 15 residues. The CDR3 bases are TGTGCCAGCAGCTTAGGTTCGGGTTCTTTGGAGACCCAGTACTTC. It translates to CASSLGSGSLETQYF. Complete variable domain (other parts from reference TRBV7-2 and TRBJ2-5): GAGVSQSPSNKVTEKGKDVELRCDPISGHTALYWYRQSLGQGLEFLIYFQGNSAPDKSGLPSDRFSAERTGGSVSTLTIQRTQQEDSAVYLCASSLGSGSLETQYFGPGTRLLVL.

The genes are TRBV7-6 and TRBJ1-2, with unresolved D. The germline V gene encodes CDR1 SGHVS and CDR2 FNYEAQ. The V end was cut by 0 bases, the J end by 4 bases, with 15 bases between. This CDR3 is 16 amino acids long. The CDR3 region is CASSLAESLSPYGYTF. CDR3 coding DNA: TGTGCCAGCAGCTTAGCCGAATCCCTAAGTCCCTATGGCTACACCTTC.

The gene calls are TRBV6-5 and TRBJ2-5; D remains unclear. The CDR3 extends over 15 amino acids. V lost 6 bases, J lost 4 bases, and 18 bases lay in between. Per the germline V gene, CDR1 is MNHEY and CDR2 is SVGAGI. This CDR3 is CASSRTGPAVETQYF. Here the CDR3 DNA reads TGTGCCAGCAGCCGTACCGGCCCGGCGGTAGAGACCCAGTACTTC.

CDR3 in DNA: TGTGCCTGGAGTGTAGGCCTAGGATGGACCGGGGAGCTGTTTTTT. It translates to CAWSVGLGWTGELFF. The chain uses TRBV30 and TRBJ2-2, with no clear D. The CDR3 has 15 amino acids. From germline, CDR1 is GTSNPN and CDR2 SVGIG (reference sequence). The V end lost 0 bases, the J end lost 5 bases, and 13 bases lay between the germline ends.

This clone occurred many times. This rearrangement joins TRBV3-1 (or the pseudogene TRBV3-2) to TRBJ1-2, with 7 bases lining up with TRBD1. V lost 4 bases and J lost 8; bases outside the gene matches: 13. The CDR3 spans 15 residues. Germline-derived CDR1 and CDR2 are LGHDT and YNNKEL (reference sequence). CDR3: CASSRETGLPLGYTF. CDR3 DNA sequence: TGTGCCAGCAGCCGTGAGACAGGGCTTCCCTTGGGCTACACCTTC.

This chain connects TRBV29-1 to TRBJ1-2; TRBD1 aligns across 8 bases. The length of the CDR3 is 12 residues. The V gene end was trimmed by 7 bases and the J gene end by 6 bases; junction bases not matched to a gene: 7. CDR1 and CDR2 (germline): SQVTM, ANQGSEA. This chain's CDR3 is CSGLDRENGYTF. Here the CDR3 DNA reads TGCAGCGGCCTGGACAGGGAGAATGGCTACACCTTC.

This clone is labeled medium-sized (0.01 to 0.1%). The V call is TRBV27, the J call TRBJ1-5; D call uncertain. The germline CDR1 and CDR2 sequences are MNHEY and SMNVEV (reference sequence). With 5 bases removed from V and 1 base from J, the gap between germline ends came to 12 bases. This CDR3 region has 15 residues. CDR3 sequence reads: CASSHSTASNQPQHF. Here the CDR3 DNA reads TGTGCCAGCAGTCACTCCACAGCAAGCAATCAGCCCCAGCATTTT.

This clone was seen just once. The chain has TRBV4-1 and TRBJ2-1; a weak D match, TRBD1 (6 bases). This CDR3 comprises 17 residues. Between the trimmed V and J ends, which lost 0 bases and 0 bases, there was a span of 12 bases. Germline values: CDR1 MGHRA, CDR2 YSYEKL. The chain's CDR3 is CASSQDVTGRSYNEQFF. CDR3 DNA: TGCGCCAGCAGCCAAGATGTCACAGGGCGCTCCTACAATGAGCAGTTCTTC.

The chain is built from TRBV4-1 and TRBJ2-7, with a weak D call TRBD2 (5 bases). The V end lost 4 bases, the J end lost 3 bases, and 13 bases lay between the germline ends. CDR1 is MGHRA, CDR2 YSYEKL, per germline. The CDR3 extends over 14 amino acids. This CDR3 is CASSRSSGSYEQYF. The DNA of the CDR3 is TGCGCCAGCAGCCGGTCGTCGGGGAGCTACGAGCAGTACTTC.

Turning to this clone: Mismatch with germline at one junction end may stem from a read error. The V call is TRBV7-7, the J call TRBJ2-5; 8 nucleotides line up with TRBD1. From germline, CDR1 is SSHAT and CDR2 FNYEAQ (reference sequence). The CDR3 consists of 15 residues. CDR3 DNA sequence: TGTGCTAGCAGCCAAGGACAGGGCAGCCAAGAGACCCAGTACTTC. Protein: CASSQGQGSQETQYF.